A single sample gave rise to the 22 T cell receptor beta chains below, sequenced in a study of shared clonotypes between healthy human individuals. TCRdb's copy holds only in-frame clones and misses some; the assay was immunoSEQ multiplex PCR. The sample records 2 million to 2.5 million clones, over 85% being singletons. Sequencing used naive CD4+ T cells from PBMCs. Stated subset: CD45RA+ positively selected. These receptors were taken from a man between 18 and 29 years old in good health. Some clones in this sample may be carry-over from other donors' samples.

The chain carries TRBV2 and TRBJ1-1; no reliable D call. Trimming shortened V by 7 bases and J by 10 bases, and 19 bases separated the two germline ends. The V gene's germline CDR1 is SNHLY and CDR2 FYNNEI. The CDR3 has 13 residues. The CDR3 loop reads CASKLEKGGRAFF. DNA for the CDR3: TGTGCCAGCAAGCTCGAGAAGGGCGGCAGAGCTTTCTTT.

This clone has only one observation. The rearrangement joins TRBV9 to TRBJ1-1; the D gene is possibly TRBD1 (5 bases). This CDR3 is 12 amino acids long. CDR1 is SGDLS, CDR2 YYNGEE, per germline. The V and J ends lost 3 bases and 9 bases respectively, with 12 bases between them. CDR3: CASSDPPGQAFF. CDR3 sequence (DNA): TGTGCCAGCAGCGACCCTCCGGGGCAAGCTTTCTTT.

J is TRBJ1-4 and V is TRBV6-1, with unresolved D. The germline V and J ends were trimmed by 6 bases and 5 bases, with 16 bases remaining between them. From germline, CDR1 is MNHNS and CDR2 SASEGT. There are 15 residues in the CDR3. The CDR3 sequence is CASSPGRPRNEKLFF. CDR3 bases: TGTGCCAGCAGCCCCGGGAGGCCCAGAAATGAAAAACTGTTTTTT.

Notes on this clone: An end of the junction does not agree with germline; a read error may underlie this. This sample includes further DNA sequences coding for the same CDR3. The rearrangement links TRBV18 to TRBJ2-7; TRBD1 is a possible D gene (6 bases). Germline V gene data show CDR1 as KGHSH and CDR2 as LQKENI. The CDR3 is 15 residues long. CDR3 sequence reads: CASSPRQAISYEQYF. The CDR3 nucleotides read TGTGCCAGCTCGCCACGACAGGCGATATCCTACGAGCAGTACTTC.

The rearrangement joins TRBV6-1 to TRBJ2-4; D ambiguous. The CDR3 runs to 15 residues. V was cut by 5 bases and J by 0 bases, with 11 bases left in between. Looked up from germline, CDR1 is MNHNS and CDR2 is SASEGT. CDR3 nucleotides: TGTGCCAGCAGTCCCCGCGACATAGCCAAAAACATTCAGTACTTC. It encodes CASSPRDIAKNIQYF.

The chain combines TRBV2 with TRBJ2-1, with a weak D call TRBD2 (6 bases). Between the trimmed V and J ends, which lost 9 bases and 2 bases, there was a span of 14 bases. The CDR3 contains 14 residues. Germline assignment: CDR1 SNHLY and CDR2 FYNNEI. The CDR3 nucleotides read TGTGCCAGTTCCTTTAGCGGAGCCTACAATGAGCAGTTCTTC. Its translation: CASSFSGAYNEQFF.

This chain connects TRBV7-2 to TRBJ2-7, with D unresolved. The CDR3 runs to 15 residues. CDR1 is SGHTA and CDR2 is FQGNSA in the germline V gene. The V gene lost 1 base and the J gene lost 2 bases, with 12 bases spanning the gap. CDR3 bases: TGTGCCAGCAGCTTAGTTGGGTCCCCCCCCTACGAGCAGTACTTC. Translating gives CASSLVGSPPYEQYF.

The chain couples TRBV6-1 to TRBJ1-2; tentative D call: TRBD1 (6 bases). With 2 bases removed from V and 8 bases from J, the gap between germline ends came to 18 bases. Germline values: CDR1 MNHNS, CDR2 SASEGT. CDR3 length: 15 residues. CDR3 residues: CASSERGAIGGGYTF. The DNA for the CDR3 is TGTGCCAGCAGTGAACGGGGGGCCATCGGCGGAGGCTACACCTTC.

The V and J genes are TRBV28 and TRBJ2-5, with TRBD1 identical over 8 bases. Germline V gives CDR1 MDHEN, CDR2 SYDVKM. Trimming at V came to 7 bases and at J to 6 bases, leaving 4 bases not matched to a gene. This CDR3 spans 12 amino acids. The CDR3 DNA reads as TGTGCCAGCAATGGACAGGGCCAGACCCAGTACTTC. Amino acid sequence: CASNGQGQTQYF.

The rearrangement joins TRBV7-2 to TRBJ1-3, with 8 nucleotides matching TRBD1. Germline assignment: CDR1 SGHTA and CDR2 FQGNSA. V lost 2 bases, J lost 0 bases, and 12 bases stayed unmatched. The CDR3 loop spans 19 amino acids. DNA of the CDR3: TGTGCCAGCAGCTTAAATTATGGGACAGGACCTTACTCTGGAAACACCATATATTTT. This gives the protein CASSLNYGTGPYSGNTIYF.

The chain's CDR3 is CASSQRGTNTGELFF. CDR3 bases: TGTGCCAGCAGCCAGAGAGGGACAAACACCGGGGAGCTGTTTTTT. The V gene is TRBV5-4, the J gene TRBJ2-2; a weak D match, TRBD1 (6 bases). Germline CDR1 SGHNT, CDR2 YYREEE (reference sequence). This CDR3 has 15 amino acids. V was shortened by 4 bases and J by 2 bases, with 12 bases between the two germline ends.

The gene calls are TRBV30 and TRBJ2-7; D unclear. V lost 8 bases, J lost 2 bases, and 10 bases lay in between. The CDR3 totals 11 residues. In germline, CDR1 is GTSNPN, CDR2 SVGIG (reference sequence). DNA of the CDR3: TGTGCCCGTGGCAGCACCTACGAGCAGTACTTC. Translated, it gives CARGSTYEQYF.

The gene calls are TRBV6-4 and TRBJ2-3; the match to TRBD2 covers 8 bases. V shed 3 bases and J 4 bases; nucleotides not matched to a gene: 6. The CDR3 has 15 amino acids. The germline CDR1 and CDR2 sequences are MRHNA and SNTAGT. CDR3 bases: TGTGCCAGCAGTGAAAGCGGGAGTCCAGCAGATACGCAGTATTTT. Amino acid sequence: CASSESGSPADTQYF.

The chain links TRBV6-6 to TRBJ2-1; perhaps D is TRBD1 or TRBD2 (5 bases each). Trimming removed 3 bases at V and 10 bases at J, with 16 bases between. This CDR3 spans 14 amino acids. Germline V lookup: CDR1 MNHNY, CDR2 SVGAGI (reference sequence). The CDR3 loop reads CASSYVLRGYEQFF. CDR3 nucleotides: TGTGCCAGCAGTTATGTTTTGAGGGGTTACGAGCAGTTCTTC.

The CDR3 loop is CASTPGGERAYGYTF. For the CDR3, the DNA is TGTGCCAGCACCCCTGGAGGGGAGCGGGCCTATGGCTACACCTTC. V usage is TRBV9 and J usage is TRBJ1-2; a weak D match, TRBD1 (5 bases). CDR3 length equals 15 residues. Germline V lookup: CDR1 SGDLS, CDR2 YYNGEE. The V and J ends lost 6 bases and 4 bases respectively, with 19 bases between them.

J is TRBJ2-5 and V is TRBV7-9; no reliable D call. CDR3 length: 12 amino acids. Germline V gene lookup returns CDR1 SEHNR and CDR2 FQNEAQ (reference sequence). V was cut by 5 bases and J by 5 bases, with 9 bases left in between. CDR3 nucleotide sequence: TGTGCCAGCAGCCCCCGGCGGGAGACCCAGTACTTC. Its translation is CASSPRRETQYF. Drawing the rest from reference TRBV7-9 and TRBJ2-5, the complete variable domain is DTGVSQNPRHKITKRGQNVTFRCDPISEHNRLYWYRQTLGQGPEFLTYFQNEAQLEKSRLLSDRFSAERPKGSFSTLEIQRTEQGDSAMYLCASSPRRETQYFGPGTRLLVL.

This clone was seen once. The chain couples TRBV27 to TRBJ2-3, with 10 positions matching TRBD2. The germline CDR1 and CDR2 sequences are MNHEY and SMNVEV (reference sequence). The junction had 6 bases not matched to a gene; V was cut back by 3 bases and J by 3 bases. This CDR3 region has 16 residues. CDR3 in amino acids: CASSFDASGRTDTQYF. The CDR3 DNA reads TGTGCCAGCAGTTTTGACGCTAGCGGGAGAACAGATACGCAGTATTTT.

The chain joins TRBV11-3 to TRBJ2-1, with 8 bases fitting TRBD1. Trimming removed 5 bases from V and 8 bases from J; junction bases left unmatched: 8. This CDR3 is built from 14 residues. Germline CDR1 is SGHNT and CDR2 is YENEEA. The CDR3 DNA reads as TGTGCCAGCAGCACCCGACAGGGGCTCGATGAGCAGTTCTTC. Its translation: CASSTRQGLDEQFF.

The rearrangement uses TRBV5-4 and TRBJ1-1; D ambiguous. The CDR3 is 15 amino acids. V shed 2 bases and J shed 0 bases, with 11 bases lying between them. Germline assignment: CDR1 SGHNT and CDR2 YYREEE (reference sequence). CDR3: CASSFRLQMNTEAFF. The CDR3 nucleotides read TGTGCCAGCAGCTTTAGGCTTCAGATGAACACTGAAGCTTTCTTT.

V and J are TRBV9 and TRBJ2-5; D is undetermined. V dropped 1 base and J dropped 7 bases, with 11 bases sitting between them. The CDR3 extends over 13 amino acids. Germline V CDR1 and CDR2: SGDLS, YYNGEE. CDR3 nucleotides: TGTGCCAGCAGCGTAAATCCCGACGGGACCCAGTACTTC. Translation gives CASSVNPDGTQYF.

The gene calls are TRBV9 and TRBJ1-3; D is ambiguous. Germline V CDR1 and CDR2: SGDLS, YYNGEE. The CDR3 consists of 14 residues. The ends were cut back, 4 bases at V and 2 bases at J, with 10 bases in the middle. As DNA, the CDR3 is TGTGCCAGCAGCCAAACTAGCGCTGGAAACACCATATATTTT. Its translation is CASSQTSAGNTIYF.

V usage is TRBV6-1 and J usage is TRBJ1-4; possibly TRBD1 for D (5 bases). This CDR3 has 12 amino acids. V was trimmed by 4 bases and J by 8 bases, leaving 8 bases between them. Looked up from germline, CDR1 is MNHNS and CDR2 is SASEGT. CDR3 sequence: CASSVRGEKLFF. The CDR3 nucleotides read TGTGCCAGCAGTGTACGGGGGGAAAAACTGTTTTTT.